This TCR beta chain was identified in a study of blood T cells in healthy people across ages. Study-level findings and limits: Aged donors had fewer naive CD4+ cells and lower diversity than long-lived donors.

The CDR3 runs to 15 residues. CDR1 is SGHRS, CDR2 YFSETQ, per germline. V shed 4 bases and J shed 3 bases, with 11 bases lying between them. A second about 6 to 12 cycle PCR used barcoded and J-beta primers. MiXCR, applied by TCRdb to the 5' RACE reads, yields one record per CDR3 protein. Of roughly 2 million distinct CDR3 sequences in the sample, about 50% were seen once. Healthy Russian Caucasian donors spanned ages 6 to 90 years. This clonotype has only a few counts. Its antigen is not identified. The sample was blood. The V call is TRBV5-1, the J call TRBJ2-6, with D possibly matching TRBD2 (5 bases). This TCR was recovered from a woman between 40 and 55 years old in good health. The CDR3 protein is CASSGLSSGANVLTF. In DNA, the CDR3 is TGCGCCAGCAGCGGACTTAGTAGTGGGGCCAACGTCCTGACTTTC.